These 15 T cell receptor beta chains share one sample of origin, sequenced in a study of post-analysis software for immune sequencing data. Study-level findings and limits: Five or six TRBV segments, TRBV5-6, TRBV5-1 and TRBV20-1 among them, were found more frequent in patients than controls.

Unique molecular identifiers were built into the TCR beta cDNA libraries. MiXCR, run by TCRdb on the PCR reads, gives a single entry per CDR3 protein. The profile shows roughly 580,000 distinct CDR3 sequences, around 47% of them singletons. These TCRs are of unknown antigen specificity. Sequencing used blood. The source is a girl under 18 with multiple sclerosis.

The chain recombines TRBV20-1 with TRBJ2-5, with D perhaps TRBD1 or TRBD2 (5 bases each). Trimming shortened V by 5 bases and J by 2 bases, and 15 bases separated the two germline ends. Germline V gene lookup returns CDR1 DFQATT and CDR2 SNEGSKA (reference sequence). This CDR3 spans 14 amino acids. CDR3 sequence: CSAHPRDEQETQYF. For the CDR3, the DNA is TGCAGTGCTCACCCCCGGGACGAACAAGAGACCCAGTACTTC.

This clonotype has only a few counts. The rearrangement links TRBV6-1 to TRBJ2-1, with 7 bases lining up with TRBD2. Unmatched junction bases numbered 3, after V lost 5 bases and J lost 2 bases. The length of the CDR3 is 14 residues. Germline CDR1 reads MNHNS; CDR2 reads SASEGT. CDR3 in amino acids: CASSRRGTYNEQFF. In DNA form, the CDR3 reads TGTGCCAGCAGTAGGCGGGGGACCTACAATGAGCAGTTCTTC.

This clonotype appeared a few times. This chain connects TRBV12-3 or TRBV12-4 to TRBJ2-3, with D possibly matching TRBD2 (5 bases). The CDR3 loop spans 15 amino acids. The ends were cut back, 5 bases at V and 2 bases at J, with 14 bases in the middle. The CDR3 nucleotides read TGTGCCAGCAGTCCCCGAGGGCCGTCCACAGATACGCAGTATTTT. Translation: CASSPRGPSTDTQYF.

The chain uses TRBV6-6 and TRBJ2-7; TRBD2 matches 14 bases. This CDR3 is 16 amino acids long. CDR1 is MNHNY and CDR2 is SVGAGI in the germline V gene (reference sequence). Trimming took 5 bases from V and 0 from J; bases not matched to a gene: 3. CDR3 in DNA: TGTGCCAGCAGTAAGGGACTAGCGGGGGCCTCCTACGAGCAGTACTTC. Encoded protein: CASSKGLAGASYEQYF.

The rearrangement uses TRBV7-2 and TRBJ2-7; TRBD2 matches 9 bases. V lost 5 bases, J lost 5 bases, and 10 bases stayed unmatched. Germline values: CDR1 SGHTA, CDR2 FQGNSA. The CDR3 loop spans 15 amino acids. The CDR3 loop is CASSRGSSGVDEQYF. CDR3 nucleotide sequence: TGTGCCAGCAGCCGAGGGTCTAGCGGGGTCGACGAGCAGTACTTC.

This clonotype was detected a few times. The gene calls are TRBV5-1 and TRBJ2-1; the match to TRBD2 covers 8 bases. Germline lookup yields CDR1 SGHRS and CDR2 YFSETQ. After removal of 0 bases from V and 8 bases from J, the junction contained 13 bases not matched to a gene. CDR3 size: 17 residues. The CDR3 loop is CASSLAGGEAPVDEQFF. Here the CDR3 DNA reads TGCGCCAGCAGCTTGGCCGGGGGGGAGGCCCCGGTAGATGAGCAGTTCTTC.

V is TRBV4-1 and J is TRBJ2-7; 13 nucleotides agree with TRBD2. The CDR3 totals 19 residues. After removal of 1 base from V and 1 base from J, the junction contained 10 bases not matched to a gene. Germline CDR1 is MGHRA and CDR2 is YSYEKL. CDR3 protein: CASSQVGSGLAGVSYEQYF. As DNA, the CDR3 is TGCGCCAGCAGCCAAGTCGGGTCCGGACTAGCGGGAGTGTCCTACGAGCAGTACTTC.

The rearrangement joins TRBV27 to TRBJ1-2; no clear D. The CDR3 consists of 13 residues. The ends were cut back, 3 bases at V and 0 bases at J, with 5 bases in the middle. Germline V gene sequence: CDR1 MNHEY, CDR2 SMNVEV (reference sequence). This chain's CDR3 is CASSFTSNYGYTF. In DNA, the CDR3 is TGTGCCAGCAGTTTCACGTCTAACTATGGCTACACCTTC.

This clonotype was counted only a few times. This chain uses TRBV20-1 with TRBJ1-4; 8 bases align to TRBD1. The germline V gene encodes CDR1 DFQATT and CDR2 SNEGSKA (reference sequence). V gave up 0 bases and J gave up 7 bases; unmatched junction bases: 4. This CDR3 comprises 14 residues. The CDR3 DNA sequence: TGCAGTGCTAGAGAGACAGGGGTTTTTGAAAAACTGTTTTTT. It translates to CSARETGVFEKLFF.

The chain uses TRBV13 and TRBJ2-7; 11 bases agree with TRBD2. The J call may be incorrect, as the DNA end agrees better with TRBJ2-5. The CDR3 totals 16 residues. Germline CDR1 and CDR2: PRHDT and FYEKMQ (reference sequence). The CDR3 loop reads CASSHTNWTSGETQYF. The DNA for the CDR3 is TGTGCCAGCAGCCATACCAACTGGACTAGCGGGGAGACCCAGTACTTC.

The CDR3 spells CAISESARSGGGRETQYF. CDR3 coding DNA: TGTGCCATCAGTGAGTCGGCGCGCAGCGGGGGAGGAAGAGAGACCCAGTACTTC. The genes are TRBV10-3 and TRBJ2-5; 8 bases match TRBD2. V lost 0 bases and J lost 4; bases outside the gene matches: 13. The CDR3 length is 18 residues. Germline V gene data show CDR1 as ENHRY and CDR2 as SYGVKD.

Only a few counts were recorded for this clonotype. The rearrangement joins TRBV24-1 to TRBJ2-1; 10 nucleotides match TRBD2. The CDR3 totals 16 residues. Unmatched junction bases numbered 4, after V lost 6 bases and J lost 0 bases. From germline, CDR1 is KGHDR and CDR2 SFDVKD. The CDR3 DNA follows: TGTGCCACCAGTCCCAGCGGGAGGGACTCCTACAATGAGCAGTTCTTC. Its translation is CATSPSGRDSYNEQFF.

This rearrangement joins TRBV12-3 or TRBV12-4 to TRBJ2-7; 7 bases fit TRBD1. The CDR3 spans 15 residues. V dropped 6 bases and J dropped 0; count of bases not matched to a gene: 8. The CDR3 sequence is CASSFRQGYSYEQYF. The CDR3 nucleotides read TGTGCCAGCAGCTTTCGACAGGGCTACTCCTACGAGCAGTACTTC.

The CDR3 protein is CASSPKTGLNTEAFF. CDR3 DNA: TGTGCCAGCTCACCAAAGACAGGTTTGAACACTGAAGCTTTCTTT. The chain employs TRBV18 and TRBJ1-1; tentative D call: TRBD1 (6 bases). V was pared by 2 bases and J by 0 bases, with 10 bases between. CDR3 length equals 15 residues. CDR1 and CDR2 (germline): KGHSH, LQKENI.

The chain has TRBV10-3 and TRBJ2-5; D could derive from TRBD1 or TRBD2 (5 bases each). This CDR3 contains 15 residues. The V gene lost 5 bases and the J gene lost 7 bases, with 20 bases spanning the gap. The germline gives CDR1 ENHRY, CDR2 SYGVKD. DNA for the CDR3: TGTGCCATCAGTCGGGACCCGGCGATAGGAGCGACCCAGTACTTC. Translated: CAISRDPAIGATQYF.